The rows below give T cell receptor beta chains drawn from one sample of a study of blood T cell repertoires in COVID-19. The assay was immunoSEQ multiplex PCR, and TCRdb's table has in-frame clones only and misses some. The sample consists of 130,000 to 150,000 clones, about four fifths of them appearing once. The material sequenced was peripheral blood. The receptor source for this set is a man between 65 and 85 years old who had recovered from COVID-19. The CDR3 runs from the conserved cysteine through the conserved F or W. The D gene is left open where the match is weak. Rows may omit the clone size; those that give it use once, few, many or a size class.

TRBD2	-	TRBV6-5	TRBJ2-7	CASSRLAGGYEQYF	TGTGCCAGCAGCCGACTAGCGGGAGGCTACGAGCAGTACTTC
-	-	TRBV5-4	TRBJ2-3	CASSTRLSDTQYF	TGTGCCAGCAGCACGCGGCTCTCGGATACGCAGTATTTT
-	-	TRBV11-2	TRBJ2-1	CASSLGAGRGDQLNEQFF	TGTGCCAGCAGCTTAGGGGCTGGGCGGGGCGATCAGCTCAATGAGCAGTTCTTC
-	many	TRBV28	TRBJ1-1	CASSLQSWGEGGEAFF	TGTGCCAGCAGTTTACAAAGCTGGGGGGAAGGCGGGGAAGCTTTCTTT
-	-	TRBV15	TRBJ1-1	CATSRVRGTEAFF	TGTGCCACCAGCAGAGTCCGGGGCACTGAAGCTTTCTTT
-	-	TRBV19	TRBJ2-2	CATTSRDTGELFF	TGTGCCACCACCAGCCGGGACACCGGGGAGCTGTTTTTT
-	once	TRBV5-1	TRBJ2-1	CASSLAVGGDSYNEQFF	TGCGCCAGCAGCTTGGCCGTGGGAGGTGACTCCTACAATGAGCAGTTCTTC
-	once	TRBV19	TRBJ1-5	CASSSIAMISQPQHF	TGTGCCAGTAGTAGTATCGCCATGATTAGTCAGCCCCAGCATTTT
TRBD2	-	TRBV7-9	TRBJ2-1	CASSQLAGLNEQFF	TGTGCCAGCAGCCAATTAGCGGGTCTTAATGAGCAGTTCTTC
-	-	TRBV19	TRBJ1-5	CASSIRDSNQPQHF	TGTGCCAGTAGTATTAGAGACAGTAATCAGCCCCAGCATTTT
TRBD1	-	TRBV7-9	TRBJ2-7	CASSPQPMTGAAFYEQYF	TGTGCCAGCAGCCCACAGCCCATGACAGGGGCGGCTTTCTACGAGCAGTACTTC
-	-	TRBV5-5	TRBJ2-3	CASSQGGSSTDTQYF	TGTGCCAGCAGCCAAGGGGGTTCTAGCACAGATACGCAGTATTTT
-	-	TRBV5-1	TRBJ2-2	CASREVTNTGELFF	TGCGCCAGCAGAGAGGTAACGAACACCGGGGAGCTGTTTTTT
TRBD1	few	TRBV15	TRBJ2-7	CATSRGIPGQGAFAQYF	TGTGCCACCAGCAGAGGAATCCCGGGACAGGGGGCTTTCGCGCAGTACTTC
-	-	TRBV5-4	TRBJ1-1	CASSKGQNTEAFF	TGTGCCAGCAGCAAGGGACAGAACACTGAAGCTTTCTTT